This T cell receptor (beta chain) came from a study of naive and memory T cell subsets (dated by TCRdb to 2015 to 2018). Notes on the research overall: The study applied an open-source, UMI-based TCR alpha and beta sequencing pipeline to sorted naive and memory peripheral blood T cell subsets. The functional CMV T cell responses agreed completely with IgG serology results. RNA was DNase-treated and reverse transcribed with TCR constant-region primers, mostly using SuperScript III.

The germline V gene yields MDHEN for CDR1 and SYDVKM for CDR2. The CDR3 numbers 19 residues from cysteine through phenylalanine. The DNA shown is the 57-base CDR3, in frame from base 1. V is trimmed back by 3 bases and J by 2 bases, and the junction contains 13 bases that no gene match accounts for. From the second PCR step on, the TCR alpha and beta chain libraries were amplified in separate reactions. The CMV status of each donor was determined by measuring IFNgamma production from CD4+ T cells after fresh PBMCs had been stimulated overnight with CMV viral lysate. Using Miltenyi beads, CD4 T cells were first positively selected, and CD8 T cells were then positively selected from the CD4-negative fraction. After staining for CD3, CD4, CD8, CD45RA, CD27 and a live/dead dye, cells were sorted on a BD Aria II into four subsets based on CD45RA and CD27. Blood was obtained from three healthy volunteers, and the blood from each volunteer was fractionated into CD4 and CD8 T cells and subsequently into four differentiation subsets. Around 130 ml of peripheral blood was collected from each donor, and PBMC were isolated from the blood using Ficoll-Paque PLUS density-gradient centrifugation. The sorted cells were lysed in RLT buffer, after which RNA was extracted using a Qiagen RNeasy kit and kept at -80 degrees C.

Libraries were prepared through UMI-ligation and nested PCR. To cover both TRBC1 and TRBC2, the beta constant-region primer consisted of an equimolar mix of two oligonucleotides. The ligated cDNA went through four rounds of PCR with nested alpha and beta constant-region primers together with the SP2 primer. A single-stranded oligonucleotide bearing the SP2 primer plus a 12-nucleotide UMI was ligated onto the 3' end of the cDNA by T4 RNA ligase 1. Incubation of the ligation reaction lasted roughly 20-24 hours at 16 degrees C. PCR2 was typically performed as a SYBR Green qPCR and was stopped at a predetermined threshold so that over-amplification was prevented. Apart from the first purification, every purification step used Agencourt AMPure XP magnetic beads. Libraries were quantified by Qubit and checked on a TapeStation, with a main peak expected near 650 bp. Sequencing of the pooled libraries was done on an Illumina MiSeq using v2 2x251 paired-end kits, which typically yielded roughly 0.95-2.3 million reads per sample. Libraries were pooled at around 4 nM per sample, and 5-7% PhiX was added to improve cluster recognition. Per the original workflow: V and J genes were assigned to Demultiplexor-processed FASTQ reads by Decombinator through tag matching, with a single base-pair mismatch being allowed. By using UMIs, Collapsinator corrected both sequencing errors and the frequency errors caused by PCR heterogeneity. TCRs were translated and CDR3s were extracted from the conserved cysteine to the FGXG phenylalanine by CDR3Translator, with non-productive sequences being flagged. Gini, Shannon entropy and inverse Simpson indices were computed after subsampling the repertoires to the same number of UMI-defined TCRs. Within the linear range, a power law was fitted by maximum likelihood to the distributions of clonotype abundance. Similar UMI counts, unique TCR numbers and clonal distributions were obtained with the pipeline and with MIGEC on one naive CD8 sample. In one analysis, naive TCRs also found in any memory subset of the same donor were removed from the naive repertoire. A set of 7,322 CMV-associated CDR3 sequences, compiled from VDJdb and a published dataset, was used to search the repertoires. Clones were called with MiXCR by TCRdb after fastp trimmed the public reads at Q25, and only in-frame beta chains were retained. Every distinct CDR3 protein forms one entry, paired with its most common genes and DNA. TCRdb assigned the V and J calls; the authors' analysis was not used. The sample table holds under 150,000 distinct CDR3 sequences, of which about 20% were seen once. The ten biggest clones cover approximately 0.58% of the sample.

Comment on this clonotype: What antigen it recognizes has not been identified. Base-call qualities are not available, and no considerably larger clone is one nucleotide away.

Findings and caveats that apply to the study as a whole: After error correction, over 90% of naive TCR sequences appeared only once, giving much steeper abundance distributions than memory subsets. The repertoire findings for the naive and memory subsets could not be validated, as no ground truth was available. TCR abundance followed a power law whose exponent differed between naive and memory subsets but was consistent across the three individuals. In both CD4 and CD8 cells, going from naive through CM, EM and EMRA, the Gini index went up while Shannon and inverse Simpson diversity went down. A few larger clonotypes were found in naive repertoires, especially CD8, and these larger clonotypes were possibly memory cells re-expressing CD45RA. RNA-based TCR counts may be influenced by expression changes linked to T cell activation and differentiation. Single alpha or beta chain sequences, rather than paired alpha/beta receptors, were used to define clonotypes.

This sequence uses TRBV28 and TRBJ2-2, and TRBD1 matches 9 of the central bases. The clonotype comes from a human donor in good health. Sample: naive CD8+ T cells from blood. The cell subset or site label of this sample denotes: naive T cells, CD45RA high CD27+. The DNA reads TGTGCCAGCAGTTTTTTTGTTACGGACAGGGGAGCAAACACCGGGGAGCTGTTTTTT. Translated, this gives CASSFFVTDRGANTGELFF.